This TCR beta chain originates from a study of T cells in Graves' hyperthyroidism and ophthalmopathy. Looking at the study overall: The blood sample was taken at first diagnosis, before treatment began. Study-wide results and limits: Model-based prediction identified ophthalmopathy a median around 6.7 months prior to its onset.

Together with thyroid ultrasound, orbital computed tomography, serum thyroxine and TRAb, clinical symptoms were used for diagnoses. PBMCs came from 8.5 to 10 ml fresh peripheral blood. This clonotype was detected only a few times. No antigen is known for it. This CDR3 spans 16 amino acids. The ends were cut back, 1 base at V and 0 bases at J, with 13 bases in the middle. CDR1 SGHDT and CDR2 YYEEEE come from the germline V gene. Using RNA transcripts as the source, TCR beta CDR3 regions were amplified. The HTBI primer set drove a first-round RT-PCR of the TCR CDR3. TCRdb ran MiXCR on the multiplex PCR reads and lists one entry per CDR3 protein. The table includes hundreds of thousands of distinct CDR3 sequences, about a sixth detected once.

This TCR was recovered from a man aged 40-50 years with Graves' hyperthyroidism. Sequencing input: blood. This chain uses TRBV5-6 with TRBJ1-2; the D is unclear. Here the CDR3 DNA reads TGTGCCAGCAGCTTGATGGGTCGGGCAGCTAACTATGGCTACACCTTC. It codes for CASSLMGRAANYGYTF.